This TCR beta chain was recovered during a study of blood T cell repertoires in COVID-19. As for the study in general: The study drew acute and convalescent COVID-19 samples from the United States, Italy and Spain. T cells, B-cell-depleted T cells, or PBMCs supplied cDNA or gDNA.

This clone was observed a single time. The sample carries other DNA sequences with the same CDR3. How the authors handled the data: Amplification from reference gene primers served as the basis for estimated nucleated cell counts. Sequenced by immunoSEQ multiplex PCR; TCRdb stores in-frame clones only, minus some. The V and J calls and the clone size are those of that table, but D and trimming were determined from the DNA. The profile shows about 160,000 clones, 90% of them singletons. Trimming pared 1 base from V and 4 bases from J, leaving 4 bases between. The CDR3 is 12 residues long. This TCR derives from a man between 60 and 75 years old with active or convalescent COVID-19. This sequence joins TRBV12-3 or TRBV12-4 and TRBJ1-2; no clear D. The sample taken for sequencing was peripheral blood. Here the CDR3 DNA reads TGTGCCAGCAGTTTAGGAGCCTATGGCTACACCTTC. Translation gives CASSLGAYGYTF.